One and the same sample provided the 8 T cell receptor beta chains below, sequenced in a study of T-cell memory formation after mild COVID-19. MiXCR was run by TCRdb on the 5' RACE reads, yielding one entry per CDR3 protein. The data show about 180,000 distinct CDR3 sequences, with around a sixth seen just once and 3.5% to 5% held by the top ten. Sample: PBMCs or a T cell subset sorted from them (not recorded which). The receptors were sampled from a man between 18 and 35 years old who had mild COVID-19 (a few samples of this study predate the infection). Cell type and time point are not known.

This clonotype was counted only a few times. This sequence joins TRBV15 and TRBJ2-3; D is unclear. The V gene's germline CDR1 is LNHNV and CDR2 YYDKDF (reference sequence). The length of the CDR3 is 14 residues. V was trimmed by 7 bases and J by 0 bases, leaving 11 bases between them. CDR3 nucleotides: TGTGCCACCAATACGGGCCCTAGCACAGATACGCAGTATTTT. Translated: CATNTGPSTDTQYF.

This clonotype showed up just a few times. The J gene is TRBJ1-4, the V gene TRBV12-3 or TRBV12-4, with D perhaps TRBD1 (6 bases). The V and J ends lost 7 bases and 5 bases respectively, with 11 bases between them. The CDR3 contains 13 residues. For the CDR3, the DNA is TGTGCCAGCAAAGGGGGATGGAATGAAAAACTGTTTTTT. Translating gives CASKGGWNEKLFF.

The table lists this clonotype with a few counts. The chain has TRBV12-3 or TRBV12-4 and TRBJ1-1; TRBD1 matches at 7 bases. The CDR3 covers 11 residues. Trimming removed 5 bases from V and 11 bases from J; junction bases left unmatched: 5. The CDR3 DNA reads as TGTGCCAGCAGTACAGGGGTGGAGGCTTTCTTT. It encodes CASSTGVEAFF.

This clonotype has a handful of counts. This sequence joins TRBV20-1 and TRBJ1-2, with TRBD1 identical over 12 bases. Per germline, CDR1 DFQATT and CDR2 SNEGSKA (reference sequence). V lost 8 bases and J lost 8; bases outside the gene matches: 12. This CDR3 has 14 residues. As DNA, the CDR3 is TGCAGTTCGAACCCGGGACAGGGGGCGCGGGGCTACACCTTC. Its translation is CSSNPGQGARGYTF.

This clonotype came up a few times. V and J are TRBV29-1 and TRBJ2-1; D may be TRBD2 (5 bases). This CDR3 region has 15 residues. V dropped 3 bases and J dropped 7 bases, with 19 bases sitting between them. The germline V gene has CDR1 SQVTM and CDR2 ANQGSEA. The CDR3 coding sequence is TGCAGCGTTGACCCCCCCGGGGTCGCGGGTAATGAGCAGTTCTTC. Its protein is CSVDPPGVAGNEQFF.

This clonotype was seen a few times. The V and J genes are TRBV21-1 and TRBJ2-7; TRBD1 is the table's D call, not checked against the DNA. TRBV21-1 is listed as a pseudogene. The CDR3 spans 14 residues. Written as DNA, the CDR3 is TGTGCCAGCAGCAAAGCGGGGGGAACCTACGAGCAGTACGTC. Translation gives CASSKAGGTYEQYV.

This CDR3 is CSASGGSGVNEQFF. The CDR3 DNA reads TGCAGTGCTAGTGGGGGCTCGGGAGTCAATGAGCAGTTCTTC. The V gene is TRBV20-1, the J gene TRBJ2-1, with D possibly being TRBD1 or TRBD2 (6 bases each). Trimming removed 3 bases from V and 6 bases from J, with 15 bases in between. This CDR3 has 14 amino acids. From germline, CDR1 is DFQATT and CDR2 SNEGSKA (reference sequence).

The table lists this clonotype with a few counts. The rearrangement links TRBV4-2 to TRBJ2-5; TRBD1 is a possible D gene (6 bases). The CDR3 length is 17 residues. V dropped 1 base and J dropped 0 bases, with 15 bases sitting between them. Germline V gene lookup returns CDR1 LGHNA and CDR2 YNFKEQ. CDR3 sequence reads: CASSQVGPRTDQETQYF. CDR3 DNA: TGTGCCAGCAGCCAAGTAGGACCCCGGACAGACCAAGAGACCCAGTACTTC.